This record concerns one T cell receptor beta chain sequence. The authors' processing: Amplification from reference gene primers served as the basis for estimated nucleated cell counts. Libraries were prepared by immunoSEQ multiplex PCR; TCRdb keeps only in-frame clonotypes and omits some of them. The D gene and trimming were derived from the DNA, and the V and J assignments and clone size from that table. Found here are roughly 120,000 clones, approximately 85% of them singletons; the top ten hold more than 3%. These data are taken from a study of blood T cell repertoires in COVID-19. Study-level background: Both acute and convalescent COVID-19 samples were obtained from the United States, Italy and Spain. T cells, B-cell-depleted T cells, or PBMCs provided the cDNA or gDNA that served as material.

V was pared by 3 bases and J by 4 bases, with 11 bases of the junction left unmatched. From germline, CDR1 is SGDLS and CDR2 YYNGEE. The CDR3 has 17 residues. The sequencing input was peripheral blood. The sequence was obtained from a man aged 40-50 years with acute or convalescent COVID-19. The chain is built from TRBV9 and TRBJ2-3, with 10 bases fitting TRBD2. The CDR3 nucleotides read TGTGCCAGCAGCGGGGCGGGTAGCGGGGGGATCGCAGATACGCAGTATTTT. Amino acids: CASSGAGSGGIADTQYF.